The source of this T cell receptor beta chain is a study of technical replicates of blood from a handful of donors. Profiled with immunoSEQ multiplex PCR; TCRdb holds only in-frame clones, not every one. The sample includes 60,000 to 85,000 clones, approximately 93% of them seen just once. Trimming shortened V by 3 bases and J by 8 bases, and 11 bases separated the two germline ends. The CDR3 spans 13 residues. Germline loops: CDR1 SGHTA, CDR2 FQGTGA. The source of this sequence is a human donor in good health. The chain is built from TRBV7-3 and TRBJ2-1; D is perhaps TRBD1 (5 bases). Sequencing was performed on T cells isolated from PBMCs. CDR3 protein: CASSFGLGDEQFF. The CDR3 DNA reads TGTGCCAGCAGCTTCGGGCTAGGGGATGAGCAGTTCTTC.